A single sample gave rise to the 20 T cell receptor beta chains below, sequenced in a study of neurological immune-mediated disorders. TCRdb itself ran the 5' RACE reads through MiXCR, one entry per CDR3 protein. The data contain under 70,000 distinct CDR3 sequences, under 4.5% of them singletons. Sequenced sample: PBMCs. The origin of the receptors is a woman aged 30 to 39 with multiple sclerosis.

This clonotype was seen many times. The genes are TRBV3-1 and TRBJ2-5; tentatively, D is TRBD1 (6 bases). CDR1 and CDR2 from the germline V gene are LGHDT and YNNKEL (reference sequence). Trimming left V 2 bases short and J 5 bases short, with 12 bases between. The CDR3 is 14 residues long. Here the CDR3 reads CASSQLQGRETQYF. CDR3 DNA: TGTGCCAGCAGCCAACTACAGGGCAGGGAGACCCAGTACTTC.

This clonotype has at least ten counts. This chain uses TRBV27 with TRBJ2-1; D is possibly TRBD2 (5 bases). CDR3 length: 15 residues. Germline CDR1 and CDR2: MNHEY and SMNVEV (reference sequence). The V and J ends lost 6 bases and 9 bases respectively, with 21 bases between them. DNA for the CDR3: TGTGCCAGCAGATGGTCCCCCACGGTAGAGGGTGAGCAGTTCTTC. Translating it yields CASRWSPTVEGEQFF.

The sample holds many counts of this clonotype. The V gene is TRBV5-1, the J gene TRBJ2-7, with a weak D call TRBD2 (5 bases). This CDR3 is 15 amino acids long. Per germline, CDR1 SGHRS and CDR2 YFSETQ. V gave up 4 bases and J gave up 0 bases, with 14 bases separating them. The CDR3 nucleotides are TGCGCCAGCAGCCTAGGAGGCGTTACCTCCTACGAGCAGTACTTC. It specifies CASSLGGVTSYEQYF. The variable domain in full, completed from reference TRBV5-1 and TRBJ2-7, reads KAGVTQTPRYLIKTRGQQVTLSCSPISGHRSVSWYQQTPGQGLQFLFEYFSETQRNKGNFPGRFSGRQFSNSRSEMNVSTLELGDSALYLCASSLGGVTSYEQYFGPGTRLTVT.

Ten or more counts support this clonotype. The chain carries TRBV3-1 and TRBJ1-1; D gene ambiguous. The V gene lost 1 base and the J gene lost 2 bases, with 11 bases spanning the gap. CDR3 size: 15 residues. In germline, CDR1 is LGHDT, CDR2 YNNKEL (reference sequence). CDR3 residues: CASSQGPITNTEAFF. The CDR3 nucleotides read TGTGCCAGCAGCCAAGGCCCGATTACTAACACTGAAGCTTTCTTT.

This clonotype was counted ten times or more. Being one base from a much bigger clone, this may be a read error. This chain connects TRBV29-1 to TRBJ2-4, with D hard to call. Looked up from germline, CDR1 is SQVTM and CDR2 is ANQGSEA. The CDR3 has 13 residues. The CDR3 DNA is TGCAGCGTTGTGGAACAGTTCAAAAAAATTCAGTACTTC. Its protein is CSVVEQFKKIQYF.

This clonotype was seen ten or more times. V is TRBV3-1 and J is TRBJ2-1; TRBD2 matches 9 bases. Trimming took 0 bases from V and 9 from J; bases not matched to a gene: 6. Germline V CDR1 and CDR2: LGHDT, YNNKEL (reference sequence). The CDR3 is 15 amino acids. The CDR3 region has the DNA TGTGCCAGCAGCCAAGATCCGGCGGGGGGGCGTGAGCAGTTCTTC. As protein: CASSQDPAGGREQFF.

This clonotype turned up a few times. V gene TRBV20-1 combines with J gene TRBJ1-5; no clear D gene. The V end was cut by 1 base, the J end by 9 bases, with 13 bases between. Germline loops: CDR1 DFQATT, CDR2 SNEGSKA (reference sequence). There are 13 residues in the CDR3. The CDR3 loop reads CSARVQTTGPQHF. CDR3 coding DNA: TGCAGTGCTAGAGTCCAGACAACGGGGCCCCAGCATTTT.

In regard to this clonotype: An end of the junction does not agree with germline; a read error may underlie this. The rearrangement joins TRBV7-2 to TRBJ2-1; D is ambiguous. CDR1 and CDR2 (germline): SGHTA, FQGNSA. The CDR3 length is 13 residues. The CDR3 region has the DNA TGTGTCAGCAGCCTTAAAGGTAGAAATGAGCAGTTCTTC. Residues: CVSSLKGRNEQFF.

This clonotype was detected many times. V and J are TRBV28 and TRBJ1-6; no definite D call. The CDR3 is made up of 14 amino acids. Trimming removed 4 bases at V and 3 bases at J, with 7 bases between. CDR1 and CDR2 from the germline V gene are MDHEN and SYDVKM. CDR3: CASSSLHYNSPLHF. The CDR3 coding sequence is TGTGCCAGCAGTTCCCTTCACTATAATTCACCCCTCCACTTT. Drawing the rest from reference TRBV28 and TRBJ1-6, the complete variable domain is DVKVTQSSRYLVKRTGEKVFLECVQDMDHENMFWYRQDPGLGLRLIYFSYDVKMKEKGDIPEGYSVSREKKERFSLILESASTNQTSMYLCASSSLHYNSPLHFGNGTRLTVT.

This clonotype was seen ten or more times. V and J are TRBV20-1 and TRBJ2-2, with D possibly called TRBD1 or TRBD2 (5 bases each). Trimming stripped 3 bases from V and 3 bases from J, with 14 bases between. Germline V lookup: CDR1 DFQATT, CDR2 SNEGSKA (reference sequence). This CDR3 spans 15 amino acids. Written as DNA, the CDR3 is TGCAGTGCTAGCTCTCCGGGGCGTGACACCGGGGAGCTGTTTTTT. It translates to CSASSPGRDTGELFF.

With respect to this clonotype: A clone one base away is much larger, so this may be a read error. The chain couples TRBV29-1 to TRBJ2-1; 10 bases agree with TRBD2. The CDR3 has 13 residues. Germline V gene data show CDR1 as SQVTM and CDR2 as ANQGSEA. Losses at the gene ends were 3 bases for V and 10 bases for J; bases not matched to a gene: 6. CDR3 nucleotides: TGCAGCGTTGAGGACCTAGCGGGGGTCGAGCAGTTCTTC. Translation: CSVEDLAGVEQFF.

This clonotype has a count of ten or more. This chain joins TRBV10-3 and TRBJ1-1; D unresolved. Trimming cost V 6 bases and J 0 bases, with 23 bases left between them. The CDR3 is 18 residues long. Germline V lookup: CDR1 ENHRY, CDR2 SYGVKD. CDR3 coding DNA: TGTGCCATCAGCTCACCGCTGGCAAAGCACGGACTGAACACTGAAGCTTTCTTT. This gives the protein CAISSPLAKHGLNTEAFF.

This clonotype was seen at least ten times. The gene calls are TRBV28 and TRBJ2-7, with D tentatively TRBD1 (5 bases). CDR3 length: 15 amino acids. Trimming shortened V by 6 bases and J by 0 bases, and 15 bases separated the two germline ends. CDR1 MDHEN and CDR2 SYDVKM come from the germline V gene. CDR3 DNA: TGTGCCAGCAGCCCTCCTCCAGGGAACTCCTACGAGCAGTACTTC. Protein product: CASSPPPGNSYEQYF.

Comments on this clonotype: A much bigger clone sits one base away, suggesting this may be a read error. The chain links TRBV5-6 to TRBJ1-1, with D unclear. The V gene lost 0 bases and the J gene lost 5 bases, with 11 bases spanning the gap. Per germline, CDR1 SGHDT and CDR2 YYEEEE. The CDR3 runs to 14 residues. The CDR3 nucleotides read TGTGCCAGCAGCTTGGGGATAGGATGGACTGAAGCTTTCTTT. Amino acids: CASSLGIGWTEAFF.

This clonotype was seen at least ten times. The chain combines TRBV5-1 with TRBJ1-2; D is unclear. The CDR3 is 13 amino acids. CDR1 is SGHRS, CDR2 YFSETQ, per germline. V lost 3 bases and J lost 3, with 9 bases in between. CDR3 protein: CASSYDMDYGYTF. The CDR3 nucleotides read TGCGCCAGCAGCTATGACATGGACTATGGCTACACCTTC.

This clonotype was recorded at least ten times. This chain uses TRBV28 with TRBJ1-1; D possibly corresponds to TRBD1 (5 bases). CDR1 is MDHEN, CDR2 SYDVKM, per germline. Trimming stripped 7 bases from V and 0 bases from J, with 15 bases between. This CDR3 has 15 amino acids. The CDR3 loop reads CASIPLDSLNTEAFF. For the CDR3, the DNA is TGTGCCAGCATCCCTCTCGACAGTCTGAACACTGAAGCTTTCTTT.

This clonotype was counted at least ten times. One end of the junction fails to match germline, which may point to a read error. The V and J genes are TRBV20-1 and TRBJ1-6; D is possibly TRBD1 (5 bases). CDR1 DFQATT and CDR2 SNEGSKA come from the germline V gene (reference sequence). The CDR3 sequence is 14 residues long. This chain's CDR3 is CSASTTVINSPLNF. The CDR3 DNA sequence: TGCAGTGCTAGCACGACAGTGATTAATTCACCCCTCAACTTT.

This clonotype was detected once. CDR3 loop: CASSPTTGTNTEAFF. The CDR3 coding sequence is TGCGCCAGCAGCCCCACAACAGGCACCAACACTGAAGCTTTCTTT. The rearrangement uses TRBV4-1 and TRBJ1-1; possibly TRBD1 for D (5 bases). CDR3 length equals 15 residues. The germline V and J ends were trimmed by 4 bases and 2 bases, with 14 bases remaining between them. From germline, CDR1 is MGHRA and CDR2 YSYEKL.

The table lists this clonotype with many counts. The gene calls are TRBV5-1 and TRBJ1-4; 11 bases align to TRBD1. Trimming at V came to 3 bases and at J to 6 bases, leaving 10 bases not matched to a gene. The CDR3 is made up of 17 amino acids. Germline values: CDR1 SGHRS, CDR2 YFSETQ. CDR3 nucleotides: TGCGCCAGCAGCTCGGACAGGGGGCGCGGGGATTATGAAAAACTGTTTTTT. It is translated as CASSSDRGRGDYEKLFF.

This clonotype has a count of ten or more. The CDR3 protein is CASSAPTDTQYF. The CDR3 DNA follows: TGCGCCAGCAGCGCCCCCACAGATACGCAGTATTTT. The V gene is TRBV5-1, the J gene TRBJ2-3; D is undetermined. CDR3 length equals 12 residues. CDR1 and CDR2 from the germline V gene are SGHRS and YFSETQ. Trimming took off 4 bases at V and 2 bases at J, with 5 bases between the two ends.